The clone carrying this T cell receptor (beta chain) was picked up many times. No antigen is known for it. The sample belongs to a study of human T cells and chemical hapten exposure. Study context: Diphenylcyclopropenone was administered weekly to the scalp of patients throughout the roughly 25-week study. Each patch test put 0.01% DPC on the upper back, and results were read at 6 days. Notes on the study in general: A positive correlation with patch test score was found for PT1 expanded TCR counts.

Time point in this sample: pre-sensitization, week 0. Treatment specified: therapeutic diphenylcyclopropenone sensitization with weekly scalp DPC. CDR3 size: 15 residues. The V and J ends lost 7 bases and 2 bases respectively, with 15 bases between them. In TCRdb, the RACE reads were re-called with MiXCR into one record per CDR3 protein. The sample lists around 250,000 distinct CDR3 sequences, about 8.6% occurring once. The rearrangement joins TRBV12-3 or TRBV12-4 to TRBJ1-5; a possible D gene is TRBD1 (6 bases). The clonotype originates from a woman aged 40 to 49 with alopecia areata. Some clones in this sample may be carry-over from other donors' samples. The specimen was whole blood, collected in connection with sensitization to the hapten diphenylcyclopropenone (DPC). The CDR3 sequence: CASTNTGKGNQPQHF. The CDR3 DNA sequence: TGTGCCAGCACTAACACAGGGAAGGGCAATCAGCCCCAGCATTTT.